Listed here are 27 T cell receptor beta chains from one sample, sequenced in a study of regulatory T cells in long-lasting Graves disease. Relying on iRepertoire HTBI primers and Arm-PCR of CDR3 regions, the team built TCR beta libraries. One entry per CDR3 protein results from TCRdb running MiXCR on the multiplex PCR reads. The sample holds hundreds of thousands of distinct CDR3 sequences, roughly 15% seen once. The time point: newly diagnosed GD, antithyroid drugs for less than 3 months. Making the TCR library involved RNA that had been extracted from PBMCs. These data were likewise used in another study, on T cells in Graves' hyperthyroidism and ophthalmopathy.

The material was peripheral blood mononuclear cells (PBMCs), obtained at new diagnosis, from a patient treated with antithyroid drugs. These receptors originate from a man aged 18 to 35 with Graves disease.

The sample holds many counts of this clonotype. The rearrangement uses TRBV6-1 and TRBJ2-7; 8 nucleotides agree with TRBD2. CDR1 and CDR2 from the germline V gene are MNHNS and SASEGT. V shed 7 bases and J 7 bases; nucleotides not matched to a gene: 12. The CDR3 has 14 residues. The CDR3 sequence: CASISPGGLGEQYF. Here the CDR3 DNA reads TGTGCCAGCATCTCTCCGGGGGGGTTGGGTGAGCAGTACTTC.

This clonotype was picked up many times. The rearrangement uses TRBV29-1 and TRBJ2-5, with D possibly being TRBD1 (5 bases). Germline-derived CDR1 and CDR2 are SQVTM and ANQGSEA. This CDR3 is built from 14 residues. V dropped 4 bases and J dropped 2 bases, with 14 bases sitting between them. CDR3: CSVGSGNLQETQYF. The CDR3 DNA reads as TGCAGCGTTGGATCAGGGAACCTTCAAGAGACCCAGTACTTC.

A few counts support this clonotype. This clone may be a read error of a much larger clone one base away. The CDR3 is CASPRPYEQYF. The CDR3 region has the DNA TGTGCCAGCCCCAGGCCCTACGAGCAGTACTTC. The chain uses TRBV27 and TRBJ2-7; D gene uncertain. Per germline, CDR1 MNHEY and CDR2 SMNVEV (reference sequence). The germline V and J ends were trimmed by 8 bases and 2 bases, with 7 bases remaining between them. This CDR3 is built from 11 residues.

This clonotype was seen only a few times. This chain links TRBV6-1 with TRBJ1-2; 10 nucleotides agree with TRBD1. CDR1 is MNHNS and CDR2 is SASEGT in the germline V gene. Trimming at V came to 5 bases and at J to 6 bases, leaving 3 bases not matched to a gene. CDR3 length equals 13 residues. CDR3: CASSPGTGDGYTF. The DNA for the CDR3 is TGTGCCAGCAGTCCCGGGACAGGGGATGGCTACACCTTC.

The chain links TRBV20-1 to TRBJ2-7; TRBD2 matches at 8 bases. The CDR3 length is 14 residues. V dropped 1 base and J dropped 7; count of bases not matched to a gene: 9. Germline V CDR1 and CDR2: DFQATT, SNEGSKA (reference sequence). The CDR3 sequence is CSARAGGRQVEQYF. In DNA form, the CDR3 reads TGCAGTGCTAGAGCGGGAGGGCGCCAGGTTGAGCAGTACTTC.

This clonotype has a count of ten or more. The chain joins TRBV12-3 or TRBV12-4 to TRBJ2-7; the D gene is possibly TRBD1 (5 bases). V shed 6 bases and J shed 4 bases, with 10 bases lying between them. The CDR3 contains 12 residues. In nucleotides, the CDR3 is TGTGCCAGCAGCGTGACAGAATACGAGCAGTACTTC. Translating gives CASSVTEYEQYF.

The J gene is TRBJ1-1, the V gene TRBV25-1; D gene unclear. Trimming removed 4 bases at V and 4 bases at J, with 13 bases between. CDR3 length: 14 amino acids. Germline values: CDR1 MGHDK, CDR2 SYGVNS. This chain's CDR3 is CASSGSPRGTEAFF. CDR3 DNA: TGTGCCAGCAGTGGGTCACCTCGGGGCACTGAAGCTTTCTTT.

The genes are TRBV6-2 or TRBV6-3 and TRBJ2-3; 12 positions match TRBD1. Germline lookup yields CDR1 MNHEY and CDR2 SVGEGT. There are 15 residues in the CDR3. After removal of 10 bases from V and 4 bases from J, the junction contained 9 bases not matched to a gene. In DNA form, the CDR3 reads TGTGCCACCACCGGGACAGGGGGCCTGGCAGATACGCAGTATTTT. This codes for CATTGTGGLADTQYF.

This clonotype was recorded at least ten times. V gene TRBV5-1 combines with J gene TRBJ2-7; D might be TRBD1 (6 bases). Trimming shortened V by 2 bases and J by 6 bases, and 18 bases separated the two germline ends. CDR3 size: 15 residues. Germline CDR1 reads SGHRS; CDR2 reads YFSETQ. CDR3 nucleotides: TGCGCCAGCAGCTTCTCCACAGGGAGCCCCACCGAGCAGTACTTC. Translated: CASSFSTGSPTEQYF.

This CDR3 reads CAWSSGLAGLVEQFF. CDR3 DNA: TGTGCCTGGAGTTCGGGACTAGCGGGATTAGTTGAGCAGTTCTTC. The rearrangement uses TRBV30 and TRBJ2-1, with 13 nucleotides matching TRBD2. CDR3 length equals 15 residues. V gave up 2 bases and J gave up 9 bases; unmatched junction bases: 7. Germline lookup yields CDR1 GTSNPN and CDR2 SVGIG (reference sequence).

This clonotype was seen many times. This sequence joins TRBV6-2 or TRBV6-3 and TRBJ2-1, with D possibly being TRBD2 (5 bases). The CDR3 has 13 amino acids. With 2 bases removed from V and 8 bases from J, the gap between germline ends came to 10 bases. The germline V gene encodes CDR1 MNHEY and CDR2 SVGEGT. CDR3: CASSYRGYDEQFF. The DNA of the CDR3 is TGTGCCAGCAGTTACCGGGGTTATGATGAGCAGTTCTTC.

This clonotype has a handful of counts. The CDR3 nucleotides read TGCAGCGTTGAAGGGCATTTCAGGGTGGCGAGGGGTCGGACTGAAGCTTTCTTT. Its protein product is CSVEGHFRVARGRTEAFF. The rearrangement links TRBV29-1 to TRBJ1-1, with a tentative D call TRBD1 (5 bases). Germline CDR1 reads SQVTM; CDR2 reads ANQGSEA. Between the trimmed V and J ends, which lost 1 base and 5 bases, there was a span of 26 bases. The CDR3 runs 18 residues. The complete variable domain, with remaining parts taken from reference TRBV29-1 and TRBJ1-1, reads SAVISQKPSRDICQRGTSLTIQCQVDSQVTMMFWYRQQPGQSLTLIATANQGSEATYESGFVIDKFPISRPNLTFSTLTVSNMSPEDSSIYLCSVEGHFRVARGRTEAFFGQGTRLTVV.

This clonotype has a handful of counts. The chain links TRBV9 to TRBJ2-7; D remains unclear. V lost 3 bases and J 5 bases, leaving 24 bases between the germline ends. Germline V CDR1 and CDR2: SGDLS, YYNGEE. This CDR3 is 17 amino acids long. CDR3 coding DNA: TGTGCCAGCAGCGGAGTAGTGGGTCAGGTGACTCCGGACGAGCAGTACTTC. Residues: CASSGVVGQVTPDEQYF.

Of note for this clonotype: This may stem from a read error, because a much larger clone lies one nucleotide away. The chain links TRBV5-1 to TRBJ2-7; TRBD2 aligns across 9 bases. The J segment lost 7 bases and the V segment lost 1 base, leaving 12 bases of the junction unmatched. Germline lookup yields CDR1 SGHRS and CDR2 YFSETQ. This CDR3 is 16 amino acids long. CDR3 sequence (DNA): TGCGCCAGCAGCTTGAATGCGGGAGGGGTGTTGAATGAGCAGTACTTC. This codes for CASSLNAGGVLNEQYF. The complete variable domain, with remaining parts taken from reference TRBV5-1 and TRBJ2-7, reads KAGVTQTPRYLIKTRGQQVTLSCSPISGHRSVSWYQQTPGQGLQFLFEYFSETQRNKGNFPGRFSGRQFSNSRSEMNVSTLELGDSALYLCASSLNAGGVLNEQYFGPGTRLTVT.

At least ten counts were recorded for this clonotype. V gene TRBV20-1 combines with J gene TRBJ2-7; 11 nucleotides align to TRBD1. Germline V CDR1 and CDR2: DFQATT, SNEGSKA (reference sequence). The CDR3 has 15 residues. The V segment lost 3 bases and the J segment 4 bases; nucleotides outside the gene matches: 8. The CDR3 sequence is CSASRGTGGPYEQYF. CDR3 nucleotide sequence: TGCAGTGCTAGTAGAGGGACAGGGGGACCTTACGAGCAGTACTTC.

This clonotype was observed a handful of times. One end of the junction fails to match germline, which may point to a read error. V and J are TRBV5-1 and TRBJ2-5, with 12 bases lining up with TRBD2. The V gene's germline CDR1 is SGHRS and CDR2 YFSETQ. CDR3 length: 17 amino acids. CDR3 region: CASSLRWTSGTQEAQYF. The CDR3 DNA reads TGCGCCAGCAGCCTCCGATGGACTAGCGGGACACAAGAGGCCCAGTACTTC.

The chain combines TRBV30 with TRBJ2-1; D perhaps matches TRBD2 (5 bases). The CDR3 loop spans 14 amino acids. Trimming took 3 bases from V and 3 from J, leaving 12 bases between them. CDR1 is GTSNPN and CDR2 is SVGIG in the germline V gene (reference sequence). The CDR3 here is CAWRGGGIYNEQFF. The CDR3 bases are TGTGCCTGGAGAGGAGGCGGAATCTACAATGAGCAGTTCTTC.

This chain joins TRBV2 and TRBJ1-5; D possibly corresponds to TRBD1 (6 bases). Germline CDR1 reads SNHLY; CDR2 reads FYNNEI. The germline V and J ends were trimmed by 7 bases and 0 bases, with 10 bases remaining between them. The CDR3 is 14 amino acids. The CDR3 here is CASTQGLSNQPQHF. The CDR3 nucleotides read TGTGCCAGCACACAGGGCCTTAGCAATCAGCCCCAGCATTTT.

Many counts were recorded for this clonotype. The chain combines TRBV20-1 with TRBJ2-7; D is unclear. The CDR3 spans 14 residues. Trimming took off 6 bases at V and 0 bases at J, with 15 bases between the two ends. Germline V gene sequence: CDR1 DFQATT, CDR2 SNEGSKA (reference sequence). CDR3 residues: CSASNRQSSYEQYF. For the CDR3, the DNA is TGCAGTGCCAGTAATAGGCAAAGCTCCTACGAGCAGTACTTC.

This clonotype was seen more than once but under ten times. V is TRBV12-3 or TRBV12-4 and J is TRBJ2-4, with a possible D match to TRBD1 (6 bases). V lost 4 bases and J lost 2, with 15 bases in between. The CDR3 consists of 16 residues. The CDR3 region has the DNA TGTGCCAGCAGTTCCAACAGGGACGGAACCAAAAACATTCAGTACTTC. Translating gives CASSSNRDGTKNIQYF.

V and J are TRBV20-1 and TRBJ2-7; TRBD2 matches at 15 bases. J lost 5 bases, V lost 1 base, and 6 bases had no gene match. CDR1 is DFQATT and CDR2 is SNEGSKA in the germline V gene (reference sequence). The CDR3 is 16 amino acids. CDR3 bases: TGCAGTGCTAGAGGGACTAGCGGGAGGGCCTTTGACGAGCAGTACTTC. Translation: CSARGTSGRAFDEQYF.

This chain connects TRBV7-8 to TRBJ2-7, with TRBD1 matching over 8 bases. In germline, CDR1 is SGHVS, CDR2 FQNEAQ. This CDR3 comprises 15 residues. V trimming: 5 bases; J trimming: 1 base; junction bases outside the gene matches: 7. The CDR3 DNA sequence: TGTGCCAGCAGCATGCCCGGGACAGGTTCCTACGAGCAGTACTTC. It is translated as CASSMPGTGSYEQYF.

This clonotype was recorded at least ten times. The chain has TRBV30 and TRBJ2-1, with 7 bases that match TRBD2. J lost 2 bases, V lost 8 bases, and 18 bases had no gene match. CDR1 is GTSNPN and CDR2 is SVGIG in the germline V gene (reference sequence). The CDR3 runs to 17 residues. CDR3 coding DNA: TGTGCCCTGAAGGGAGGAAAGCGGGATCGCCCCTACAATGAGCAGTTCTTC. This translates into CALKGGKRDRPYNEQFF.

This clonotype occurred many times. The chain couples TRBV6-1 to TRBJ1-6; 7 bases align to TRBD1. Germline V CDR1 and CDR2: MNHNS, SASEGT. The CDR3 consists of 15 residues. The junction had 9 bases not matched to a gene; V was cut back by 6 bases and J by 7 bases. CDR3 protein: CASRSGGQQNSPLHF. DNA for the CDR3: TGTGCCAGCAGGTCTGGGGGACAGCAGAATTCACCCCTCCACTTT.

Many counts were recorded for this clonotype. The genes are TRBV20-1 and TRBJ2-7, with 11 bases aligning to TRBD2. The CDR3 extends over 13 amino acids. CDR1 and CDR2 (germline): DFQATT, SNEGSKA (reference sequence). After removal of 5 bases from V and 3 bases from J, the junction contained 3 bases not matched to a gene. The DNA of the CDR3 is TGCAGTGCTCCACTAGCGGGAGACTACGAGCAGTACTTC. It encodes CSAPLAGDYEQYF.

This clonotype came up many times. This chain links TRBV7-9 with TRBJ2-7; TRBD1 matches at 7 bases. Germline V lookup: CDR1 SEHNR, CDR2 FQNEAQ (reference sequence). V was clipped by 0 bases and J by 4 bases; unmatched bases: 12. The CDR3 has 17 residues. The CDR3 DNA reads TGTGCCAGCAGCTTAGCTGCCTTGACAGGGTTCGTATACGAGCAGTACTTC. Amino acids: CASSLAALTGFVYEQYF.

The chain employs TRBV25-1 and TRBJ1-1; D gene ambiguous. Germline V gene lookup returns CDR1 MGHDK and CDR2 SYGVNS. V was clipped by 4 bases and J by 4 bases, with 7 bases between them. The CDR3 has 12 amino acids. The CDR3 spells CASSVGSTEAFF. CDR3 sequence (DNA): TGTGCCAGCAGTGTGGGAAGCACTGAAGCTTTCTTT.